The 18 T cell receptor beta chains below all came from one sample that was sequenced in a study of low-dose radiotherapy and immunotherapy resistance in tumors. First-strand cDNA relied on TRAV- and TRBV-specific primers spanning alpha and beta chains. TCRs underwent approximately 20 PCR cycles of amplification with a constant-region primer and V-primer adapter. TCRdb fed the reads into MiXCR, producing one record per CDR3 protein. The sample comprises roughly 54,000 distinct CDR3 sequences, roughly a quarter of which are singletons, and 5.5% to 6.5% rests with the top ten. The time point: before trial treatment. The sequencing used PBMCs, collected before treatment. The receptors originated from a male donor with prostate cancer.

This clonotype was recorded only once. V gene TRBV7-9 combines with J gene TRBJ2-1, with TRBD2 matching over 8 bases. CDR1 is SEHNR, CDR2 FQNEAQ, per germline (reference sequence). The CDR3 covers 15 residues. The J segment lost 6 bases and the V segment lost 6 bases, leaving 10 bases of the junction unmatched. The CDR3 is CASSPTSVGLNEQFF. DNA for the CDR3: TGTGCCAGCAGTCCGACTAGCGTGGGCCTCAATGAGCAGTTCTTC.

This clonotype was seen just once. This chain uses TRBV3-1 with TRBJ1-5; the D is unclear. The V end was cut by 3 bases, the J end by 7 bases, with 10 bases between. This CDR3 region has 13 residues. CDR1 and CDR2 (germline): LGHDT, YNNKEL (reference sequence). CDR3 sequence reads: CASSHREKQPQHF. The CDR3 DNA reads TGTGCCAGCAGCCACAGAGAGAAACAGCCCCAGCATTTT.

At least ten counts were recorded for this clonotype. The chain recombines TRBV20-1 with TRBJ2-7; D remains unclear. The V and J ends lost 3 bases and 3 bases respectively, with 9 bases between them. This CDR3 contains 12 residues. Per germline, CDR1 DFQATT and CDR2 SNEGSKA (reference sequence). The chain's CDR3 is CSASPDGYEQYF. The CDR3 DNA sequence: TGCAGTGCTAGCCCGGACGGCTACGAGCAGTACTTC.

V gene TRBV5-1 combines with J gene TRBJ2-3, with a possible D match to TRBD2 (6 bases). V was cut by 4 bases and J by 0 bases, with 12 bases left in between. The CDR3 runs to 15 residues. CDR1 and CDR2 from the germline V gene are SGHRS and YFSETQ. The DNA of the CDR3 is TGCGCCAGCAGCGTACCCGGGACTAGCACAGATACGCAGTATTTT. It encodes CASSVPGTSTDTQYF.

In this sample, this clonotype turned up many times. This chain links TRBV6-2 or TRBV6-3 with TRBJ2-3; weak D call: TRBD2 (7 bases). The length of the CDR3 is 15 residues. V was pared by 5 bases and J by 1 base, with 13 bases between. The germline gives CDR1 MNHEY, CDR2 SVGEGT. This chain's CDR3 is CASSPLGGGTDTQYF. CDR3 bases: TGTGCCAGCAGTCCACTAGGGGGGGGCACAGATACGCAGTATTTT.

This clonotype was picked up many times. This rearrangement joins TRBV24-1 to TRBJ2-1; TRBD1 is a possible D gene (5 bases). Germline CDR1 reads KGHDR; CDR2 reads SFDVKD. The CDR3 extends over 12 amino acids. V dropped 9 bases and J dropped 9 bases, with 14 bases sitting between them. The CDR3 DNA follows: TGTGCCACCGGCCTGTCAAGGGGTGAGCAGTTCTTC. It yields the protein CATGLSRGEQFF.

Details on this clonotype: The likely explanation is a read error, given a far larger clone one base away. In DNA, the CDR3 is TGTGCCAGCAGCTTAACCGGGACAGGGAATAGACTGGCCTACAATGAGCAGTACTTC. Translated: CASSLTGTGNRLAYNEQYF. This chain joins TRBV7-9 and TRBJ2-7; 9 nucleotides line up with TRBD1. Germline CDR1 and CDR2: SEHNR and FQNEAQ (reference sequence). CDR3 size: 19 residues. J was trimmed by 7 bases and V by 2 bases; bases with no gene match: 21.

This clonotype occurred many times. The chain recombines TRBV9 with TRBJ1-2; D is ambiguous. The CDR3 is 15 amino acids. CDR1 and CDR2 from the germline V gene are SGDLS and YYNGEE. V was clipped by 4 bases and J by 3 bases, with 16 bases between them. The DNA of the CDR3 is TGTGCCAGCAGCAAACGGGAGACCTGGGACTATGGCTACACCTTC. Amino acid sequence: CASSKRETWDYGYTF.

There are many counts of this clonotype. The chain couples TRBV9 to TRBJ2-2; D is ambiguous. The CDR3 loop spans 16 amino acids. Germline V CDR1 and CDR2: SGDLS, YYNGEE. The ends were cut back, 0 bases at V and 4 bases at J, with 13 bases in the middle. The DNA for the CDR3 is TGTGCCAGCAGCGTAGCCAGTCCGGGTCCCACCGGGGAGCTGTTTTTT. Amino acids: CASSVASPGPTGELFF.

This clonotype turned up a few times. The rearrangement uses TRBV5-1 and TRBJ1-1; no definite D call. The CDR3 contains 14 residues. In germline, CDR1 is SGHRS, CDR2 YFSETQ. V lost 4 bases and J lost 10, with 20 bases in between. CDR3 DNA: TGCGCCAGCAGCCCCGGACCCAGCAAAGGAACAGCTTTCTTT. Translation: CASSPGPSKGTAFF.

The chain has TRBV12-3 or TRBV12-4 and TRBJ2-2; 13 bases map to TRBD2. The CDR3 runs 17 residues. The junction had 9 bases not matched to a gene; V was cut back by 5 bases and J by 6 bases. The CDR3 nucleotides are TGTGCCAGCAGTCCCGAACTAGCGGGGGGGAAGGCCGGGGAGCTGTTTTTT. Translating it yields CASSPELAGGKAGELFF.

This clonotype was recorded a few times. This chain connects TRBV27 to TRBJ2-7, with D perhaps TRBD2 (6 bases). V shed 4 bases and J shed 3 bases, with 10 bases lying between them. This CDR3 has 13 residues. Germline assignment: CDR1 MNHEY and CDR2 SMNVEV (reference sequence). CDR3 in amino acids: CASSSLASYEQYF. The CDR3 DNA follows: TGTGCCAGCAGTTCCCTAGCGAGCTACGAGCAGTACTTC.

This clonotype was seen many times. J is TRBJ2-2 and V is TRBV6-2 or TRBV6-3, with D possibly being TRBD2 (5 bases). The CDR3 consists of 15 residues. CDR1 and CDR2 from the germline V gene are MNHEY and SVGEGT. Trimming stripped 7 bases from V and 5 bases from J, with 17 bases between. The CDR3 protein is CASTEGTLRTGELFF. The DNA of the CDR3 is TGTGCCAGCACCGAGGGAACCCTTAGGACCGGGGAGCTGTTTTTT.

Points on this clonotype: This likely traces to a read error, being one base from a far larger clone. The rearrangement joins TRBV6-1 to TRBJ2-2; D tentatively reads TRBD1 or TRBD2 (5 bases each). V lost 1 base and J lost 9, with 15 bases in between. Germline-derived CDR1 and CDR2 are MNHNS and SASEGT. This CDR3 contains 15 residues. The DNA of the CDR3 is TGTGCCAGCAGTGAAGTAGGGAAGGGGACCTGGGAGCTGTTTTTT. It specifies CASSEVGKGTWELFF.

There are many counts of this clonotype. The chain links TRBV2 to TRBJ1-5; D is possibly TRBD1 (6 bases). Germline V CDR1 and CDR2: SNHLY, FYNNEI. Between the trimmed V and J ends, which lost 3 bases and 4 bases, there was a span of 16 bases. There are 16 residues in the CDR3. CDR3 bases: TGTGCCAGCAGTGAGAGGGAGGGTCAGGGGAATCAGCCCCAGCATTTT. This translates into CASSEREGQGNQPQHF.

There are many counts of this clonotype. The CDR3, as DNA: TGTGCCAGCAGCCGGGGCATGCAAGAGACCCAGTACTTC. It is translated as CASSRGMQETQYF. The genes are TRBV28 and TRBJ2-5, with D possibly called TRBD1 or TRBD2 (5 bases each). V was trimmed by 6 bases and J by 2 bases, leaving 10 bases between them. This CDR3 has 13 amino acids. Germline values: CDR1 MDHEN, CDR2 SYDVKM.

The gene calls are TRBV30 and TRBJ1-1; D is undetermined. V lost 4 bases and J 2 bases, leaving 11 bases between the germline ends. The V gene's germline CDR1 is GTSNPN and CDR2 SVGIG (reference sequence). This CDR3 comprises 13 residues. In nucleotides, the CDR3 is TGTGCCTGGAAATTTAATGGAAACACTGAAGCTTTCTTT. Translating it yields CAWKFNGNTEAFF.

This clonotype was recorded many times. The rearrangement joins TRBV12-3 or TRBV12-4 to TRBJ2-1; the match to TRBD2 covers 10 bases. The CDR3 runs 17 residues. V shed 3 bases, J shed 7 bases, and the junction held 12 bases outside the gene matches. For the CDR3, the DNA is TGTGCCAGCAGTTTCGTCAGCGGGGGGGCCTTTTTGAATGAGCAGTTCTTC. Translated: CASSFVSGGAFLNEQFF.